The 18 T cell receptor beta chains in this list originate from one sample, sequenced in a study of T cells in Graves' hyperthyroidism and ophthalmopathy. TCR beta CDR3 region amplification was performed from RNA transcripts. RT-PCR in the first round (using the HTBI primer set) targeted the TCR CDR3. TCRdb itself ran the multiplex PCR reads through MiXCR, one entry per CDR3 protein. The sample lists about 200,000 distinct CDR3 sequences, roughly 17% occurring once. Sequencing was done on a sample of blood. Source of these receptors: a woman aged 45 to 65 with Graves' hyperthyroidism.

This clonotype was counted only a few times. The V call is TRBV27, the J call TRBJ1-2; TRBD1 is a possible D gene (5 bases). The germline V and J ends were trimmed by 5 bases and 2 bases, with 12 bases remaining between them. CDR3 length: 14 residues. Germline CDR1 reads MNHEY; CDR2 reads SMNVEV (reference sequence). The CDR3 loop is CASSRGGRNYGYTF. The CDR3 DNA sequence: TGTGCCAGCAGTCGGGGGGGAAGAAACTATGGCTACACCTTC.

In this sample, this clonotype turned up many times. For the CDR3, the DNA is TGTGCCAGCAAAAAGCCGGGACGTTATAATTCACCCCTCCACTTT. Residues: CASKKPGRYNSPLHF. V gene TRBV25-1 combines with J gene TRBJ1-6, with D perhaps matching TRBD1 (5 bases). The CDR3 loop spans 15 amino acids. The germline V gene encodes CDR1 MGHDK and CDR2 SYGVNS. V lost 7 bases to trimming and J lost 4 bases, with 14 bases between them.

This clonotype was counted ten times or more. This chain uses TRBV11-3 with TRBJ1-1, with D maybe TRBD1 (6 bases). CDR3 length: 12 residues. Germline CDR1 and CDR2: SGHNT and YENEEA. Deletions cut 6 bases from V and 8 bases from J, with 13 bases between. The CDR3 protein is CASRYGGQEAFF. The CDR3 coding sequence is TGTGCCAGCAGGTACGGGGGACAAGAAGCTTTCTTT.

This clonotype was observed many times. V is TRBV29-1 and J is TRBJ2-1; D not resolved. Germline V gives CDR1 SQVTM, CDR2 ANQGSEA. V was cut by 4 bases and J by 7 bases, with 20 bases left in between. This CDR3 is 15 amino acids long. CDR3 sequence: CSVVGQPGSNNEQFF. CDR3 bases: TGCAGCGTTGTCGGGCAGCCCGGCTCAAATAATGAGCAGTTCTTC.

This clonotype was observed at least ten times. The V gene is TRBV27, the J gene TRBJ2-7; D uncertain. Deletions cut 2 bases from V and 7 bases from J, with 12 bases between. Germline values: CDR1 MNHEY, CDR2 SMNVEV (reference sequence). The CDR3 spans 13 residues. The CDR3 bases are TGTGCCAGCAGTTTAAATCGCGCGGTGGAGCAGTACTTC. Amino acids: CASSLNRAVEQYF.

This clonotype was recorded at least ten times. The chain uses TRBV29-1 and TRBJ1-2; 7 nucleotides agree with TRBD1. The V gene end was trimmed by 0 bases and the J gene end by 1 base; junction bases not matched to a gene: 8. The CDR3 extends over 16 amino acids. Looked up from germline, CDR1 is SQVTM and CDR2 is ANQGSEA. The CDR3 is CSVEDPTGDGNYGYTF. The CDR3 nucleotides read TGCAGCGTTGAAGATCCCACAGGGGATGGTAACTATGGCTACACCTTC.

In this sample, this clonotype turned up a few times. The chain combines TRBV20-1 with TRBJ2-2, with 16 bases identical to TRBD2. J lost 1 base, V lost 3 bases, and 5 bases had no gene match. Germline CDR1 is DFQATT and CDR2 is SNEGSKA (reference sequence). The CDR3 has 18 amino acids. The CDR3 region is CSARGTSGRARNTGELFF. The CDR3 DNA follows: TGCAGTGCTAGGGGGACTAGCGGGAGGGCCAGGAACACCGGGGAGCTGTTTTTT.

This clonotype was counted at least ten times. This chain links TRBV20-1 with TRBJ2-7; a possible D gene is TRBD1 (5 bases). The CDR3 extends over 13 amino acids. V was trimmed by 5 bases and J by 5 bases, leaving 16 bases between them. From germline, CDR1 is DFQATT and CDR2 SNEGSKA (reference sequence). For the CDR3, the DNA is TGCAGTGCTCCTAGGGGCACCCAGAACGAGCAGTACTTC. Residues: CSAPRGTQNEQYF.

The table lists this clonotype with many counts. The CDR3 DNA follows: TGTGCCAGCAGCACTCAGGGGGAGACTGAAGCTTTCTTT. It yields the protein CASSTQGETEAFF. The rearrangement joins TRBV12-3 or TRBV12-4 to TRBJ1-1; 7 bases are a match to TRBD1. Losses at the gene ends were 6 bases for V and 5 bases for J; bases not matched to a gene: 6. The CDR3 has 13 amino acids.

The chain employs TRBV27 and TRBJ2-5; TRBD1 is a possible D gene (6 bases). The V gene's germline CDR1 is MNHEY and CDR2 SMNVEV (reference sequence). V lost 5 bases to trimming and J lost 2 bases, with 15 bases between them. The CDR3 length is 15 residues. CDR3 sequence (DNA): TGTGCCAGCAGTCCCGGACAGACTCGGCAAGAGACCCAGTACTTC. Its protein product is CASSPGQTRQETQYF.

This clonotype was counted ten times or more. The rearrangement joins TRBV30 to TRBJ1-1; possible D gene TRBD1, 5 bases. Trimming left V 3 bases short and J 4 bases short, with 12 bases between. The CDR3 length is 13 residues. Germline CDR1 is GTSNPN and CDR2 is SVGIG (reference sequence). The CDR3 DNA reads as TGTGCCTGGAGGGGGACCATGGCCACTGAAGCTTTCTTT. Its protein is CAWRGTMATEAFF.

J is TRBJ2-7 and V is TRBV7-6, with TRBD1 matching 9 bases. The germline gives CDR1 SGHVS, CDR2 FNYEAQ. The CDR3 covers 16 residues. V lost 5 bases and J lost 3; bases outside the gene matches: 11. CDR3: CASSLSSWGQGYEQYF. Written as DNA, the CDR3 is TGTGCCAGCAGCCTATCCTCATGGGGACAGGGCTACGAGCAGTACTTC.

This clonotype was seen many times. The chain employs TRBV12-3 or TRBV12-4 and TRBJ2-7; 7 bases are a match to TRBD2. V shed 5 bases and J 2 bases; nucleotides not matched to a gene: 6. This CDR3 comprises 14 residues. The CDR3 sequence is CASSPTSVTYEQYF. In nucleotides, the CDR3 is TGTGCCAGCAGTCCCACTAGCGTAACCTACGAGCAGTACTTC.

Only a few counts were recorded for this clonotype. V and J are TRBV5-1 and TRBJ2-7; maybe TRBD1 (6 bases). From germline, CDR1 is SGHRS and CDR2 YFSETQ. Trimming left V 0 bases short and J 3 bases short, with 10 bases between. This CDR3 comprises 14 residues. Here the CDR3 reads CASSLEGVHYEQYF. DNA of the CDR3: TGCGCCAGCAGCTTGGAGGGGGTGCACTACGAGCAGTACTTC.

This clonotype showed up many times. The rearrangement joins TRBV28 to TRBJ1-1; possibly TRBD1 for D (6 bases). CDR1 and CDR2 from the germline V gene are MDHEN and SYDVKM. V lost 6 bases to trimming and J lost 10 bases, with 21 bases between them. The CDR3 totals 14 residues. CDR3 sequence reads: CASSDALLTGGAFF. CDR3 sequence (DNA): TGTGCCAGCAGCGATGCACTCCTGACAGGAGGAGCTTTCTTT.

This clonotype occurred many times. The chain is built from TRBV6-1 and TRBJ2-7; D is undetermined. V lost 7 bases to trimming and J lost 0 bases, with 10 bases between them. CDR1 is MNHNS, CDR2 SASEGT, per germline. This CDR3 is built from 13 residues. The CDR3 spells CASNLENSYEQYF. CDR3 nucleotide sequence: TGTGCCAGCAACCTCGAGAACTCCTACGAGCAGTACTTC.

The CDR3 spells CASSLGQGDREQYF. Here the CDR3 DNA reads TGTGCCAGCAGTTTAGGACAGGGGGATCGCGAGCAGTACTTC. The chain combines TRBV12-3 or TRBV12-4 with TRBJ2-7, with 9 nucleotides matching TRBD1. This CDR3 spans 14 amino acids. V dropped 1 base and J dropped 6; count of bases not matched to a gene: 4.

This chain connects TRBV27 to TRBJ2-1, with 8 bases fitting TRBD2. Germline values: CDR1 MNHEY, CDR2 SMNVEV (reference sequence). Trimming removed 6 bases from V and 4 bases from J; junction bases left unmatched: 20. The CDR3 is 19 amino acids. The CDR3 is CASRFYRGTRHSNYNEQFF. The CDR3 DNA reads TGTGCCAGCAGGTTTTATCGCGGGACTAGGCACAGTAATTACAATGAGCAGTTCTTC.